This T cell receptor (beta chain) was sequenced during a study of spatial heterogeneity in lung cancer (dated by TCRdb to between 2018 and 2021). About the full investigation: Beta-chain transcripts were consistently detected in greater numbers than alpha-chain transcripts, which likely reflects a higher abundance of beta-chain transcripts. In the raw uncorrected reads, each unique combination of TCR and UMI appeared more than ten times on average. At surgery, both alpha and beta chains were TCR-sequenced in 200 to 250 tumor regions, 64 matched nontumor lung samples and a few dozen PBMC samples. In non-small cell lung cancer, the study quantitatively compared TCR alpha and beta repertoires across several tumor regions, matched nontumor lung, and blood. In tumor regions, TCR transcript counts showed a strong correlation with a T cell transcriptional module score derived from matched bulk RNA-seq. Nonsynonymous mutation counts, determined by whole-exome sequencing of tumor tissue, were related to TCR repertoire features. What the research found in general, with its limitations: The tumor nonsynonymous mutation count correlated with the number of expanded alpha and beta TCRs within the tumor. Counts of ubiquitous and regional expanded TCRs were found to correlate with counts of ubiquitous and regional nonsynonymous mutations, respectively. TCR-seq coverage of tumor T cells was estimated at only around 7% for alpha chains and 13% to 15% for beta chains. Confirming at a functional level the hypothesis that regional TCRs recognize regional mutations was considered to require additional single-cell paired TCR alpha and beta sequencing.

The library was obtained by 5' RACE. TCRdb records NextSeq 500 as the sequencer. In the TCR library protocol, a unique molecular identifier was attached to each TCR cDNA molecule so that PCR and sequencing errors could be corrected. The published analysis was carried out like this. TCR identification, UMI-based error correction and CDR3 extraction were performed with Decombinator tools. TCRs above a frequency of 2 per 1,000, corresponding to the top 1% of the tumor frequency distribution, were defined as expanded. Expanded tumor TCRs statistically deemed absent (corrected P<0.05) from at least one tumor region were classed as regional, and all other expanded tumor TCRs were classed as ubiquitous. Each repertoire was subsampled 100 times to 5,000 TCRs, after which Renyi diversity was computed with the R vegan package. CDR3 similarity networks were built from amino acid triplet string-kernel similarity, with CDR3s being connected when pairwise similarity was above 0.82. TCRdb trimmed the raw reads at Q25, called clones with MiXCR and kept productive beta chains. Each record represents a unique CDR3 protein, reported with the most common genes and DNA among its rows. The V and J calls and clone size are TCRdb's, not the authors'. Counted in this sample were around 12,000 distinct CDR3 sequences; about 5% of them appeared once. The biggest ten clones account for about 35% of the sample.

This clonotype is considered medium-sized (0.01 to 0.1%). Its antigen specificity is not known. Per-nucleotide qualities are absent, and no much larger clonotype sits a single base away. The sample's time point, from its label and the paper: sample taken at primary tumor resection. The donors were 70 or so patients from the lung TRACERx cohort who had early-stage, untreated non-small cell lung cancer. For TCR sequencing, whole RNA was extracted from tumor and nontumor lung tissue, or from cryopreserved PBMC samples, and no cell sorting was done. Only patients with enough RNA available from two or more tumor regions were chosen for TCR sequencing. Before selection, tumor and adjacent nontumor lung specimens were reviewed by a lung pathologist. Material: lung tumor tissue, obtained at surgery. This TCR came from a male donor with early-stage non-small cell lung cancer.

CDR3 protein: CASSSPPGTSSYNEQFF. Read as DNA, the sequence is TGTGCCAGCAGTTCCCCTCCGGGGACTAGCTCCTACAATGAGCAGTTCTTC. This chain joins TRBV12-3 or TRBV12-4 to TRBJ2-1; the central 8 bases match TRBD2. Measured from the cysteine to the phenylalanine, the CDR3 is 17 residues long. The DNA shown is the 51-base CDR3, in frame from base 1. Relative to germline, V is missing 4 bases and J is missing 0 bases, with 8 bases of the junction outside any gene match.